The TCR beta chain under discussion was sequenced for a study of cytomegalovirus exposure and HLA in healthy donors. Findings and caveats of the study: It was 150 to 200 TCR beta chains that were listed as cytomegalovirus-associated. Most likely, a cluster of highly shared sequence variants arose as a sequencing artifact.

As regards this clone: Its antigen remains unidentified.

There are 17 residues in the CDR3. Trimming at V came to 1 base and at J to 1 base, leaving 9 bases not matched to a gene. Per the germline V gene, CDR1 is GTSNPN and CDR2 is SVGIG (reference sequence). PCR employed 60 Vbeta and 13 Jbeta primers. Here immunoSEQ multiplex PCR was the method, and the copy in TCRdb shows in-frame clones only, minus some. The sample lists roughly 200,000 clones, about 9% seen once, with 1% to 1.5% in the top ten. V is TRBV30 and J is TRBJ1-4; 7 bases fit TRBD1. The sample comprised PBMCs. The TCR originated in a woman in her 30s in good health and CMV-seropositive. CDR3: CAWSGGAGTETNEKLFF. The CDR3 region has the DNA TGTGCCTGGAGTGGGGGGGCAGGGACAGAAACTAATGAAAAACTGTTTTTT.